This TCR beta chain was obtained from a study of blood T cell repertoires in COVID-19. TCRdb keeps only in-frame clones here, not all; method: immunoSEQ multiplex PCR. This sample has nearly 11,000 clones, with 80% to 90% found just once. Trimming at V came to 0 bases and at J to 2 bases, leaving 4 bases not matched to a gene. This CDR3 has 16 amino acids. The germline CDR1 and CDR2 sequences are LNHNV and YYDKDF (reference sequence). The sequence came from a human donor in a cohort sampled during active COVID-19. The rearrangement links TRBV15 to TRBJ1-3; 7 bases are a match to TRBD1. Sequenced input: peripheral blood. The CDR3, as DNA: TGTGCCACCAGCAGAGAACGGCAGGGGGCTGGAAACACCATATATTTT. It encodes CATSRERQGAGNTIYF.